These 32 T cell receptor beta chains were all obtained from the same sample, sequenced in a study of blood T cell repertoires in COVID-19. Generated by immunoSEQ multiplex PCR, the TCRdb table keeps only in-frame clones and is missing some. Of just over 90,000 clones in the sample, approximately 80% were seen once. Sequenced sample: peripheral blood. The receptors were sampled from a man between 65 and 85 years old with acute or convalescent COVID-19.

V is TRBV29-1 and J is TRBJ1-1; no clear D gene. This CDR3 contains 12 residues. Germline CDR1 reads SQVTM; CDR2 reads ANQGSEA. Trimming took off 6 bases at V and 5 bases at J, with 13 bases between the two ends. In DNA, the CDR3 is TGCAGCGTCTGGTATGGAGGAACTGAAGCTTTCTTT. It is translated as CSVWYGGTEAFF.

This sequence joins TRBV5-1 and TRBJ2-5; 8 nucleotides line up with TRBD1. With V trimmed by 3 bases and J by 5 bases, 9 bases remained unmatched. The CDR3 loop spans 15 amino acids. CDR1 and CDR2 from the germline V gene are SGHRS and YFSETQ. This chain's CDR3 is CASSSPDRGSETQYF. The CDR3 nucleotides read TGCGCCAGCAGCTCACCAGACAGGGGCAGCGAGACCCAGTACTTC.

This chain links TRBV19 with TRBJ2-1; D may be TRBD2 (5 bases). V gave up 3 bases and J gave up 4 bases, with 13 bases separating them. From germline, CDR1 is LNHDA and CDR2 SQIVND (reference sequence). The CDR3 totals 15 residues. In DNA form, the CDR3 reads TGTGCCAGTAGTATGAGTGGGAGTAGATACAATGAGCAGTTCTTC. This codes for CASSMSGSRYNEQFF.

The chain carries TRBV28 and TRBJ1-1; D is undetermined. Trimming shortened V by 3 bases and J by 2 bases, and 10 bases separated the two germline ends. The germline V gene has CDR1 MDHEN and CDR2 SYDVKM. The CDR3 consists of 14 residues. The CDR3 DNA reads TGTGCCAGCAGTTTGGAGGGTCTTAACACTGAAGCTTTCTTT. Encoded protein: CASSLEGLNTEAFF.

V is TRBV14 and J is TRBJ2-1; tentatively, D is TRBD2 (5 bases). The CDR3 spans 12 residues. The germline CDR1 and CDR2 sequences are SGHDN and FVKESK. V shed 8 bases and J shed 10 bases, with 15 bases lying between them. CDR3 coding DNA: TGTGCCAGCGGAGCGGCTGGTGGGGAGCAGTTCTTC. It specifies CASGAAGGEQFF.

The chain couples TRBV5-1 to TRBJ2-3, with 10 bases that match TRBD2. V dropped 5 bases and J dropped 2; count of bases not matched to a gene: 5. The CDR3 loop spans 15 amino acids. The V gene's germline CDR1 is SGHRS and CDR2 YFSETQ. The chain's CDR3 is CASRASGGPTDTQYF. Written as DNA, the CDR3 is TGCGCCAGCAGGGCTAGCGGGGGACCCACAGATACGCAGTATTTT. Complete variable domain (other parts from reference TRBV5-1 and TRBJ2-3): KAGVTQTPRYLIKTRGQQVTLSCSPISGHRSVSWYQQTPGQGLQFLFEYFSETQRNKGNFPGRFSGRQFSNSRSEMNVSTLELGDSALYLCASRASGGPTDTQYFGPGTRLTVL.

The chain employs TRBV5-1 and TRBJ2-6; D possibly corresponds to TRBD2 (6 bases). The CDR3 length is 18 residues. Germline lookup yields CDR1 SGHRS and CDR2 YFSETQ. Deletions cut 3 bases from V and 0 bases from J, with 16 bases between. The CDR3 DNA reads TGCGCCAGCAGCTCCGAAGGAGGGCTCGTCTCTGGGGCCAACGTCCTGACTTTC. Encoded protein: CASSSEGGLVSGANVLTF. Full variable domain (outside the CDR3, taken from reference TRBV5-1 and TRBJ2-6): KAGVTQTPRYLIKTRGQQVTLSCSPISGHRSVSWYQQTPGQGLQFLFEYFSETQRNKGNFPGRFSGRQFSNSRSEMNVSTLELGDSALYLCASSSEGGLVSGANVLTFGAGSRLTVL.

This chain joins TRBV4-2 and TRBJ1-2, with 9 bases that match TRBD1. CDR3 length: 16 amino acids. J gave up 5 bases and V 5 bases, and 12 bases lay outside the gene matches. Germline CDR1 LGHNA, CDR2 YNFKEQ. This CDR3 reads CASSSRTGAVGYGYTF. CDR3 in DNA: TGTGCCAGCAGCTCACGGACAGGGGCCGTAGGTTATGGCTACACCTTC.

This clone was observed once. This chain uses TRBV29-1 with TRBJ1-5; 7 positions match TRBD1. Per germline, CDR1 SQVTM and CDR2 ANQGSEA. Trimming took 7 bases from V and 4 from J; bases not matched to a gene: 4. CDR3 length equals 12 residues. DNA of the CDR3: TGCAGCGGCCAACAGGGGAATCAGCCCCAGCATTTT. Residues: CSGQQGNQPQHF.

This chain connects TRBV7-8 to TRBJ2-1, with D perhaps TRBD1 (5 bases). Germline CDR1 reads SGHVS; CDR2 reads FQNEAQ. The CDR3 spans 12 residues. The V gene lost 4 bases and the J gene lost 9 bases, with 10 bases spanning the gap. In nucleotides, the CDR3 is TGTGCCAGCAGCTCAGGGCCCACTGAGCAGTTCTTC. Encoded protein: CASSSGPTEQFF.

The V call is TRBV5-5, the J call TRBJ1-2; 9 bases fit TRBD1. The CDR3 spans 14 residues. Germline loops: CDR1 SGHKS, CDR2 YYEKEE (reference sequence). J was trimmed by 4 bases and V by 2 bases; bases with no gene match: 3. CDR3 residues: CASSLQGAGYGYTF. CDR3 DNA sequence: TGTGCCAGCAGCTTACAGGGGGCGGGCTATGGCTACACCTTC.

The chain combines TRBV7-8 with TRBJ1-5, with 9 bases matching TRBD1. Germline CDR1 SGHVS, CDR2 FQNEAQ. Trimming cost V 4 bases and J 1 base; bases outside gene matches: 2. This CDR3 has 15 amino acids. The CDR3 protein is CASSSQGASNQPQHF. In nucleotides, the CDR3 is TGTGCCAGCAGCTCACAGGGGGCAAGCAATCAGCCCCAGCATTTT.

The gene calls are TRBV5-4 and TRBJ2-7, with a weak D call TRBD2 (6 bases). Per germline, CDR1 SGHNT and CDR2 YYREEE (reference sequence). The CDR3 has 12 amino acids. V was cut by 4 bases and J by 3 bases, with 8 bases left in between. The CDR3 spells CASSGSGYEQYF. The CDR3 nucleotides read TGTGCCAGCAGCGGTAGCGGCTACGAGCAGTACTTC.

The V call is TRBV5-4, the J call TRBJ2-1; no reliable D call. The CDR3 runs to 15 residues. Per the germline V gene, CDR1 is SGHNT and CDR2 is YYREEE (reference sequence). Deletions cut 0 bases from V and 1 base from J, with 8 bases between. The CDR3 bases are TGTGCCAGCAGCTTGGAACTTTCTTCCTACAATGAGCAGTTCTTC. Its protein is CASSLELSSYNEQFF.

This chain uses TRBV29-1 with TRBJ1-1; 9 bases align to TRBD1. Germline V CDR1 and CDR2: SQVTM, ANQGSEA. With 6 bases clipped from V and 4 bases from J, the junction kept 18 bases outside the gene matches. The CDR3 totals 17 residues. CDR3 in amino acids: CSVTWGISGTGSTEAFF. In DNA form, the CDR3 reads TGCAGCGTGACCTGGGGAATTTCCGGGACAGGGTCCACTGAAGCTTTCTTT.

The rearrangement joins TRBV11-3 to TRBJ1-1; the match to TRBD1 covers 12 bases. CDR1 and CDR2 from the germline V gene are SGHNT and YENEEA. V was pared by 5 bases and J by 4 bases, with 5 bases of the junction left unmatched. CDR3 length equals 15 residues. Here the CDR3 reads CASSPGQGASTEAFF. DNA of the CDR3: TGTGCCAGCAGCCCGGGACAGGGGGCGAGCACTGAAGCTTTCTTT. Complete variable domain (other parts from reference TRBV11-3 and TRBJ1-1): EAGVVQSPRYKIIEKKQPVAFWCNPISGHNTLYWYLQNLGQGPELLIRYENEEAVDDSQLPKDRFSAERLKGVDSTLKIQPAELGDSAVYLCASSPGQGASTEAFFGQGTRLTVV.

CDR3 protein: CASTPGQVGGSTEAFF. The CDR3 DNA follows: TGTGCCAGCACTCCCGGACAGGTTGGCGGAAGCACTGAAGCTTTCTTT. The gene calls are TRBV27 and TRBJ1-1, with TRBD1 matching 7 bases. This CDR3 region has 16 residues. V shed 7 bases and J 4 bases; nucleotides not matched to a gene: 15. Per the germline V gene, CDR1 is MNHEY and CDR2 is SMNVEV (reference sequence).

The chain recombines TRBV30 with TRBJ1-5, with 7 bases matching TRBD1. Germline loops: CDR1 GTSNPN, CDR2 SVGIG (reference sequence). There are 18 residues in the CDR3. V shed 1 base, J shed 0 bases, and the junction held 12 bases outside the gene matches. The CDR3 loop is CAWSGARDRSYSNQPQHF. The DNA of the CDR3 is TGTGCCTGGAGTGGAGCACGGGACAGATCGTATAGCAATCAGCCCCAGCATTTT.

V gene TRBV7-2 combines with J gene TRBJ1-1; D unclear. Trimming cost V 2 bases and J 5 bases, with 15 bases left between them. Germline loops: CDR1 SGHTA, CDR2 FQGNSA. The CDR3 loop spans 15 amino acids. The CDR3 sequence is CASSLQSTEGTEAFF. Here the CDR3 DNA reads TGTGCCAGCAGCTTACAAAGTACAGAGGGAACTGAAGCTTTCTTT. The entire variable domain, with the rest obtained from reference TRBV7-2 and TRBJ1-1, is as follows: GAGVSQSPSNKVTEKGKDVELRCDPISGHTALYWYRQSLGQGLEFLIYFQGNSAPDKSGLPSDRFSAERTGGSVSTLTIQRTQQEDSAVYLCASSLQSTEGTEAFFGQGTRLTVV.

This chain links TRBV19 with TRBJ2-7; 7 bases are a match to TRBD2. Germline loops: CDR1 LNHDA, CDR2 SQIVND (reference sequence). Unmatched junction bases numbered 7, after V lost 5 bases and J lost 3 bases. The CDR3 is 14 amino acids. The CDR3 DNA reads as TGTGCCAGTAGTCGGTCGGGAGGTGGCTACGAGCAGTACTTC. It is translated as CASSRSGGGYEQYF.

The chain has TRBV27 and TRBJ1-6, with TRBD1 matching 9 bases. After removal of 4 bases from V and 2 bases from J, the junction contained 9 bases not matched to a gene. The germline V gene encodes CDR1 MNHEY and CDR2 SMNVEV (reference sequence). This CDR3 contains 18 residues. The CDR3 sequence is CASSSKSQGAPYNSPLHF. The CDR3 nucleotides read TGTGCCAGCAGTTCTAAATCACAGGGGGCGCCCTATAATTCACCCCTCCACTTT.

The CDR3 bases are TGTGCCAGCACCGATAGTCGATGGGGGCTCACAGATACGCAGTATTTT. Translating it yields CASTDSRWGLTDTQYF. The chain combines TRBV7-9 with TRBJ2-3; possibly TRBD1 for D (6 bases). The germline CDR1 and CDR2 sequences are SEHNR and FQNEAQ (reference sequence). This CDR3 is built from 16 residues. Trimming took 7 bases from V and 2 from J, leaving 19 bases between them.

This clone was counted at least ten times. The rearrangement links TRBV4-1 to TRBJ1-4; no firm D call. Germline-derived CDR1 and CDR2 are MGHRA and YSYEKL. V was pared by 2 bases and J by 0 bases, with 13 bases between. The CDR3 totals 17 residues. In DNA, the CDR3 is TGCGCCAGCAGCCAATCGATCGTACACGCAACTAATGAAAAACTGTTTTTT. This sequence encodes CASSQSIVHATNEKLFF.

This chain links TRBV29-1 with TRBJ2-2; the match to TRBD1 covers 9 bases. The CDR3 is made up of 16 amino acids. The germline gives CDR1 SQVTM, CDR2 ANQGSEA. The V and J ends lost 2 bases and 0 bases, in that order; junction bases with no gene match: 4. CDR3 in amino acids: CSVEWGQGANTGELFF. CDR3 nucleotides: TGCAGCGTTGAATGGGGACAGGGCGCGAACACCGGGGAGCTGTTTTTT.

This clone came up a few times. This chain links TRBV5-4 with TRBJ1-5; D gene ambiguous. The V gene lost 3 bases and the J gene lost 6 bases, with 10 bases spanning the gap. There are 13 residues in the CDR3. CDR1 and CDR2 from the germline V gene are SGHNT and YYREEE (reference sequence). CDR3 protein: CASSYGSSQPQHF. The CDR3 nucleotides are TGTGCCAGCAGCTACGGGAGTTCTCAGCCCCAGCATTTT.

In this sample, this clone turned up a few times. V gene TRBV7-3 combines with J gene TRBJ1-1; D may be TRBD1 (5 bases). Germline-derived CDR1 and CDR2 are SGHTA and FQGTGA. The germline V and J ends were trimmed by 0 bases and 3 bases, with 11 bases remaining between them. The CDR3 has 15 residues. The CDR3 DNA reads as TGTGCCAGCAGCTTAACGCGGGGCCGGGACACTGAAGCTTTCTTT. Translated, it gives CASSLTRGRDTEAFF.

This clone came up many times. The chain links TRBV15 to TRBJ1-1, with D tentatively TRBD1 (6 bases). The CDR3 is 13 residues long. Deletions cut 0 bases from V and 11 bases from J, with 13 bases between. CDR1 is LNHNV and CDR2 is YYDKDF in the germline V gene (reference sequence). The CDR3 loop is CATSRDRGAGAFF. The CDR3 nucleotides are TGTGCCACCAGCAGAGATCGGGGGGCTGGCGCTTTCTTT.

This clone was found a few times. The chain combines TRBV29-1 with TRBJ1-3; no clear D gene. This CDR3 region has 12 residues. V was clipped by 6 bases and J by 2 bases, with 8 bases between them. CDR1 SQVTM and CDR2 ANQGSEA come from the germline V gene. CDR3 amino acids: CSVLSAGNTIYF. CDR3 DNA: TGCAGCGTGTTATCTGCTGGAAACACCATATATTTT.

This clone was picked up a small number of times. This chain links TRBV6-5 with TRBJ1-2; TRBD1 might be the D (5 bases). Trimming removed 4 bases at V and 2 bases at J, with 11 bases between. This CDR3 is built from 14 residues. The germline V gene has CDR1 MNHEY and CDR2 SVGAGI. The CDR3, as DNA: TGTGCCAGCAGTTCCGCCGGGGGAAACTATGGCTACACCTTC. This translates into CASSSAGGNYGYTF.

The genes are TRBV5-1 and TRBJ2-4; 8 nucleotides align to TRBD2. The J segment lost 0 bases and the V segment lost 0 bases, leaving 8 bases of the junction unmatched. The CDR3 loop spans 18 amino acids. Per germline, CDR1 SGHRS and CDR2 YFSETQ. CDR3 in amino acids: CASSLEPLAGLAKNIQYF. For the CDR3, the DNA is TGCGCCAGCAGCTTGGAACCCTTAGCGGGGTTAGCCAAAAACATTCAGTACTTC.

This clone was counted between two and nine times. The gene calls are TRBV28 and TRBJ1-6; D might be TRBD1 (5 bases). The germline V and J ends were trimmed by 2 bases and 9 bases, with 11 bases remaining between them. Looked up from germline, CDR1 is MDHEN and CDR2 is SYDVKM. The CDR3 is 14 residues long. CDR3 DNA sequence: TGTGCCAGCAGTTTAAAATTCCAGGGTTCACCCCTCCACTTT. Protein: CASSLKFQGSPLHF. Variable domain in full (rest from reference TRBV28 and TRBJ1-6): DVKVTQSSRYLVKRTGEKVFLECVQDMDHENMFWYRQDPGLGLRLIYFSYDVKMKEKGDIPEGYSVSREKKERFSLILESASTNQTSMYLCASSLKFQGSPLHFGNGTRLTVT.

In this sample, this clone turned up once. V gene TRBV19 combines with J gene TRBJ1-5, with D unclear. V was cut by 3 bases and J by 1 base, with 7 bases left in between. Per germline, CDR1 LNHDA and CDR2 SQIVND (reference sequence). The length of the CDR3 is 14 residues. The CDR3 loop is CASSMSGSNQPQHF. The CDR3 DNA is TGTGCCAGTAGTATGTCAGGCAGCAATCAGCCCCAGCATTTT.